Below, 18 T cell receptor beta chains from the same sample are listed, as sequenced in a study of OX40 agonist ivuxolimab in advanced cancers. Library preparation employed the immunoSEQ multiplex PCR assay. The immuneACCESS repertoire file appears here via TCRdb, limited to in-frame rearrangements. These files lack a portion of the clones; in checked studies, under half of the deficit traces to unresolved V genes, and the cause of the others is not known. The table for this sample lists over 45,000 clones; about four fifths of them were counted only once. Of the sample, around 1.9% is held by the ten largest clones. This sample comprised CD4+ or CD8+ T cells sorted from blood, obtained in a trial of the OX40 agonist ivuxolimab. The receptors come from an adult with an advanced solid tumor such as melanoma, head and neck, liver or kidney cancer.

The sample holds one count of this clone. The chain carries TRBV6-1 and TRBJ1-2; possibly TRBD1 for D (5 bases). The germline V gene encodes CDR1 MNHNS and CDR2 SASEGT. Trimming shortened V by 7 bases and J by 8 bases, and 20 bases separated the two germline ends. This CDR3 has 14 amino acids. CDR3 bases: TGTGCCAGCAAAAACGACGGGACCTATGAGGGCTACACCTTC. Translated, it gives CASKNDGTYEGYTF.

The chain has TRBV6-1 and TRBJ2-6, with D unclear. V was clipped by 5 bases and J by 1 base, with 3 bases between them. There are 13 residues in the CDR3. CDR1 is MNHNS and CDR2 is SASEGT in the germline V gene. CDR3 sequence: CASSWSGANVLTF. CDR3 nucleotide sequence: TGTGCCAGCAGTTGGTCTGGGGCCAACGTCCTGACTTTC.

The chain combines TRBV5-1 with TRBJ2-7, with D perhaps assigned TRBD1 or TRBD2 (5 bases each). CDR3 length: 14 amino acids. V gave up 4 bases and J gave up 0 bases, with 11 bases separating them. Germline V gene data show CDR1 as SGHRS and CDR2 as YFSETQ. The CDR3 region has the DNA TGCGCCAGCAGCCCCGGGACGGTCTCCTACGAGCAGTACTTC. Protein: CASSPGTVSYEQYF.

This clone was recorded a few times. The chain combines TRBV4-2 with TRBJ1-2; D remains ambiguous. This CDR3 contains 17 residues. V lost 1 base to trimming and J lost 8 bases, with 23 bases between them. From germline, CDR1 is LGHNA and CDR2 YNFKEQ. The CDR3 DNA follows: TGTGCCAGCAGCCAAGCGGAAATCACCCTCCGATCTTCAGGCTACACCTTC. Amino acid sequence: CASSQAEITLRSSGYTF.

The rearrangement links TRBV7-2 to TRBJ2-1, with D possibly TRBD2 on 6 matching bases. V was trimmed by 1 base and J by 8 bases, leaving 12 bases between them. The CDR3 is 14 amino acids. Germline-derived CDR1 and CDR2 are SGHTA and FQGNSA. CDR3 sequence (DNA): TGTGCCAGCAGCTTAGTTGGAGGGTCCCATGAGCAGTTCTTC. Translation gives CASSLVGGSHEQFF.

The chain links TRBV9 to TRBJ2-2, with a possible D match to TRBD2 (6 bases). The CDR3 loop spans 15 amino acids. Trimming took 2 bases from V and 7 from J, leaving 15 bases between them. Germline lookup yields CDR1 SGDLS and CDR2 YYNGEE. The CDR3 bases are TGTGCCAGCAGCGTGACCGGGCTGGGGGGCGGGGAGCTGTTTTTT. Translated: CASSVTGLGGGELFF.

V gene TRBV7-9 combines with J gene TRBJ1-4, with 7 bases lining up with TRBD1. V dropped 5 bases and J dropped 5; count of bases not matched to a gene: 8. The length of the CDR3 is 15 residues. The V gene's germline CDR1 is SEHNR and CDR2 FQNEAQ (reference sequence). The CDR3 DNA reads as TGTGCCAGCAGCCCGCGGGACAGCTCAAATGAAAAACTGTTTTTT. This codes for CASSPRDSSNEKLFF.

The CDR3 protein is CASSYLRDKAFF. In DNA, the CDR3 is TGTGCCAGCAGTTACCTCCGGGACAAGGCTTTCTTT. V usage is TRBV7-9 and J usage is TRBJ1-1, with D possibly matching TRBD1 (6 bases). The germline V gene encodes CDR1 SEHNR and CDR2 FQNEAQ (reference sequence). The germline V and J ends were trimmed by 6 bases and 11 bases, with 16 bases remaining between them. This CDR3 is built from 12 residues.

V gene TRBV5-1 combines with J gene TRBJ2-7, with TRBD2 matching over 7 bases. With V trimmed by 4 bases and J by 3 bases, 13 bases remained unmatched. Germline V CDR1 and CDR2: SGHRS, YFSETQ. The CDR3 consists of 16 residues. The CDR3 protein is CASSPTTGTIHYEQYF. CDR3 DNA sequence: TGCGCCAGCAGCCCCACAACCGGGACTATTCACTACGAGCAGTACTTC. Using reference TRBV5-1 and TRBJ2-7 for the parts outside the CDR3, the full variable domain is KAGVTQTPRYLIKTRGQQVTLSCSPISGHRSVSWYQQTPGQGLQFLFEYFSETQRNKGNFPGRFSGRQFSNSRSEMNVSTLELGDSALYLCASSPTTGTIHYEQYFGPGTRLTVT.

The chain uses TRBV5-4 and TRBJ1-2; no clear D gene. This CDR3 region has 16 residues. The germline V and J ends were trimmed by 3 bases and 0 bases, with 15 bases remaining between them. Germline V gene lookup returns CDR1 SGHNT and CDR2 YYREEE (reference sequence). In DNA form, the CDR3 reads TGTGCCAGCAGCTCAGGACGGAGTGCCGCTAACTATGGCTACACCTTC. Amino acid sequence: CASSSGRSAANYGYTF.

The chain links TRBV11-1 to TRBJ2-1; D gene ambiguous. Trimming cost V 5 bases and J 10 bases, with 9 bases left between them. Germline V gene lookup returns CDR1 SGHAT and CDR2 FQDESV (reference sequence). The CDR3 is 11 residues long. CDR3: CASSPAAEQFF. For the CDR3, the DNA is TGTGCCAGCAGCCCCGCGGCCGAGCAGTTCTTC.

The CDR3 sequence: CASRVAHTSNQPQHF. DNA of the CDR3: TGTGCCAGTAGGGTAGCCCACACTAGCAATCAGCCCCAGCATTTT. The chain links TRBV19 to TRBJ1-5; D not certain. CDR3 length: 15 amino acids. V was cut by 6 bases and J by 0 bases, with 12 bases left in between. CDR1 is LNHDA, CDR2 SQIVND, per germline (reference sequence).

There are a few counts of this clone. The rearrangement links TRBV5-6 to TRBJ2-5; tentatively, D is TRBD1 (6 bases). CDR1 and CDR2 from the germline V gene are SGHDT and YYEEEE. The CDR3 consists of 13 residues. V was shortened by 4 bases and J by 4 bases, with 11 bases between the two germline ends. This CDR3 is CASSRMTGETQYF. CDR3 in DNA: TGTGCCAGCAGCAGGATGACAGGAGAGACCCAGTACTTC. The complete variable domain, with remaining parts taken from reference TRBV5-6 and TRBJ2-5, reads DAGVTQSPTHLIKTRGQQVTLRCSPKSGHDTVSWYQQALGQGPQFIFQYYEEEERQRGNFPDRFSGHQFPNYSSELNVNALLLGDSALYLCASSRMTGETQYFGPGTRLLVL.

The V gene is TRBV20-1, the J gene TRBJ2-1; TRBD1 might be the D (5 bases). Germline V CDR1 and CDR2: DFQATT, SNEGSKA (reference sequence). The CDR3 is made up of 11 amino acids. Trimming took off 3 bases at V and 9 bases at J, with 9 bases between the two ends. As DNA, the CDR3 is TGCAGTGCTAGCCTCAGGGCTGAGCAGTTCTTC. Translated, it gives CSASLRAEQFF.

By sample fraction, this clone is medium-sized (0.01 to 0.1%). The chain has TRBV27 and TRBJ2-7; 8 bases agree with TRBD2. V was pared by 5 bases and J by 7 bases, with 10 bases of the junction left unmatched. CDR3 length: 14 residues. Germline CDR1 and CDR2: MNHEY and SMNVEV (reference sequence). CDR3 coding DNA: TGTGCCAGCAGTCAGACTAGCGAGGCTTATGAGCAGTACTTC. Its translation is CASSQTSEAYEQYF.

V is TRBV25-1 and J is TRBJ1-1; D unresolved. The CDR3 contains 14 residues. The germline CDR1 and CDR2 sequences are MGHDK and SYGVNS. The V end lost 3 bases, the J end lost 4 bases, and 12 bases lay between the germline ends. CDR3 coding DNA: TGTGCCAGCAGTGATATCGGGGTAGGCACTGAAGCTTTCTTT. It yields the protein CASSDIGVGTEAFF.

This clone was found once. The chain is built from TRBV7-2 and TRBJ2-7, with D possibly being TRBD1 (6 bases). CDR3 length: 13 residues. The V end was cut by 0 bases, the J end by 6 bases, with 9 bases between. Germline values: CDR1 SGHTA, CDR2 FQGNSA. CDR3 region: CASSLAGTPEQYF. CDR3 nucleotides: TGTGCCAGCAGCTTAGCCGGGACACCCGAGCAGTACTTC.

This clone was observed once. The chain uses TRBV27 and TRBJ1-2; a possible D gene is TRBD1 (5 bases). V gave up 1 base and J gave up 4 bases, with 10 bases separating them. Germline CDR1 is MNHEY and CDR2 is SMNVEV (reference sequence). The CDR3 runs to 14 residues. The CDR3 DNA reads TGTGCCAGCAGTTTATTTTTTGGGACCTATGGCTACACCTTC. It specifies CASSLFFGTYGYTF.